This TCR beta chain stems from a study of blood T cell repertoires in COVID-19. Overall study: The United States, Italy and Spain were the sources of the acute and convalescent COVID-19 samples. In each case, the material was cDNA or gDNA derived from T cells, B-cell-depleted T cells, or PBMCs.

As processed by the authors: For nucleated cells, counts were estimated from reference gene primer amplification. Libraries were prepared by immunoSEQ multiplex PCR; TCRdb keeps only in-frame clonotypes and omits some of them. The V and J calls and clone size were taken over from that table, and D and trimming were inferred from the DNA. The sample shows over 200,000 clones, around 85% of them seen only once. The origin of this receptor is a woman in her 30s who had recovered from COVID-19. What was sequenced was peripheral blood.

The DNA for the CDR3 is TGTGCCAGCAGCCAAGGGGAGCAGTCCTACGAGCAGTACTTC. Translated, it gives CASSQGEQSYEQYF. The rearrangement joins TRBV3-1 (or the pseudogene TRBV3-2) to TRBJ2-7; a weak D match, TRBD2 (5 bases). Germline CDR1 and CDR2: LGHDT and YNNKEL (reference sequence). The CDR3 runs to 14 residues. Trimming pared 1 base from V and 1 base from J, leaving 8 bases between.